This T cell receptor (beta chain) was identified in a study of cytomegalovirus exposure and HLA in healthy donors. Trimming at V came to 3 bases and at J to 1 base, leaving 6 bases not matched to a gene. CDR1 is GTSNPN, CDR2 SVGIG, per germline (reference sequence). The length of the CDR3 is 14 residues. Comment on this clone: The same CDR3 is also encoded by other DNA sequences in this sample.

Both 60 Vbeta primers and 13 Jbeta primers went into the PCR. Generated by immunoSEQ multiplex PCR, the TCRdb table keeps only in-frame clones and is missing some. The sample includes about 150,000 clones, roughly 85% of them seen just once. This TCR came from a boy between 2 and 10 years old in good health and CMV-seronegative. Sequencing was done on a sample of PBMCs. The J gene is TRBJ2-7, the V gene TRBV30, with 7 bases fitting TRBD2. CDR3 region: CAWSVGGSSYEQYF. CDR3 bases: TGTGCCTGGAGCGTGGGGGGGTCTTCCTACGAGCAGTACTTC.